This T cell receptor beta chain emerged from a study of CD8 T cells in ankylosing spondylitis (dated by TCRdb to 2016 to 2017). As for the study more broadly: T cell receptor beta repertoires were profiled in healthy donors and ankylosing spondylitis patients so that disease-linked TCR variants could be found. The full study cohort was made up of about 24 ankylosing spondylitis patients and 108 healthy donors. Samples of peripheral blood were taken, and for ankylosing spondylitis patients, synovial fluid was collected as well. The paper's findings and limits, for the study overall: Some motif variants were previously reported in synovial fluid and blood of reactive arthritis patients, suggesting common disease-initiation mechanisms. According to the report, matched synovial fluid samples from ankylosing spondylitis patients were significantly enriched for the disease-linked clones. The disease-linked clones showed a CD8+ phenotype and occurred at relatively low frequencies in peripheral blood. Blood from ankylosing spondylitis patients appeared to be characterized by a TCR beta motif made up of fewer than ten highly homologous amino acid variants.

Taken from cysteine to phenylalanine, the CDR3 has 15 residues. Only the CDR3 portion is preserved as DNA: 45 bases, with reading frame beginning at the first base. The germline V gene (reference sequence) supplies CDR1 DFQATT and CDR2 SNEGSKA. The junction shows trimming of 7 bases on V and 1 base on J, and the gene matches do not reach 6 bases of it. Sequencing was carried out with an Illumina HiSeq 2500. TCR beta libraries were prepared by quantitative 5'-RACE with molecular barcodes. Regarding the original processing steps: A new computational method based on a probabilistic model of VDJ rearrangement was used to identify disease-linked TCR variants. The public sequencing data were trimmed at Q25 with fastp and processed into clonotypes with MiXCR by TCRdb, which kept only in-frame beta chains. Each record represents a unique CDR3 protein, reported with the most common genes and DNA among its rows. The V and J calls come from TCRdb's annotation, not from the publication. This sample has about 420,000 distinct CDR3 sequences in its table, and around 22% of those were observed once. Jointly, the top ten make up roughly a sixth of the sample.

Concerning this clonotype: The antigen it recognizes is unknown. Per-base quality was not reported, and no clone a single base away is much larger than it.

The specimen sequenced was blood, either unsorted or a sorted T cell fraction (not recorded which). The chain couples TRBV20-1 to TRBJ2-3, with 12 central nucleotides matching TRBD2. The clonotype comes from a male donor with ankylosing spondylitis. The nucleotide sequence reads as follows: TGCAGTGTGCGGCGACTAGCGGGAGGCACAGATACGCAGTATTTT. It translates to CSVRRLAGGTDTQYF.